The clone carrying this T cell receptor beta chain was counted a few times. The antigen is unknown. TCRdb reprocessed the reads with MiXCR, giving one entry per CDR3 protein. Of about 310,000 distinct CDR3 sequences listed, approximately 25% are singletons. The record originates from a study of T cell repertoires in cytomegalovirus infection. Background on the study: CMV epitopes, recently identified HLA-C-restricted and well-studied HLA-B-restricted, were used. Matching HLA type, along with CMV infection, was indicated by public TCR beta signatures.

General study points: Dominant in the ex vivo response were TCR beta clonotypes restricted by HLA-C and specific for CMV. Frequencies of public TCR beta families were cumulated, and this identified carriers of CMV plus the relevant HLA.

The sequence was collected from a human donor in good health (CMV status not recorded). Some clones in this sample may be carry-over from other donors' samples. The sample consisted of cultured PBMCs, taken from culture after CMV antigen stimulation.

The CDR3 DNA follows: TGCAGCGTTGAAGGGCTGGGGATAGCGGGAGCTTTAGGTGAGCAGTTCTTC. Translation: CSVEGLGIAGALGEQFF. This chain uses TRBV29-1 with TRBJ2-1; 9 bases are a match to TRBD2. The CDR3 runs 17 residues. Losses at the gene ends were 1 base for V and 9 bases for J; bases not matched to a gene: 16. The V gene's germline CDR1 is SQVTM and CDR2 ANQGSEA.